The entry below gives a single TCR beta chain sequence along with its context. This clone was found a few times. Its cognate antigen has yet to be identified. Base quality data are lacking; no much larger clone is found one base away. This sample stems from a study of shared T cell receptors in the human thymus (dated by TCRdb to about 2021). Context from the whole study: The study examined how self-reactive, shared T-cell receptor alpha chains are generated in the human thymus.

The germline V gene specifies SGDLS as CDR1 and YYNGEE as CDR2. The germline V end is reduced by 3 bases and the J end by 9 bases; junction bases left unmatched: 6. Spanning cysteine to phenylalanine, the CDR3 consists of 14 amino acids. Just CDR3 DNA is preserved here, 42 bases in frame from base 1. Libraries came from the immunoSEQ multiplex PCR assay. Here the immuneACCESS table is served through TCRdb, limited to in-frame sequences with V and J called. Missing clones are a known gap in these copies; in checked studies unresolved V genes cover under half, and the rest lacks a known reason. This sample is represented by approximately 760,000 clones; 75% to 90% of them were singletons. 0.0095% to 0.013% of the sample goes to the ten largest clones. This same sample was also part of a study on human thymus T cells. Looking at the second paper: Donors were immunologically healthy infants undergoing open corrective cardiac surgery for congenital heart defects in Finland. Thymus tissue was collected as surgical resects that were removed during corrective cardiac surgery. Usage of V and J gene segments appeared to be biased in both the thymic and the peripheral blood repertoires. The related research found that thymic TCR repertoires overlapped highly between unrelated individuals. TCR alpha and beta repertoires from under 10 infant thymus samples and four related peripheral blood samples were characterized in the study. Donor ages ranged from about 7 to 244 days, and the cohort comprised 5 to 7 male and two female infants. After being mechanically released from the tissue, thymocytes were kept at -70 degrees C in pellets of about 9-34 million cells. A QIAsymphony instrument was used to extract genomic DNA from frozen cell pellets. The immunoSEQ multiplex PCR assay was used to amplify the TCRB and TCRAD loci from a standardized quantity of quality-controlled genomic DNA. The amplicons spanned the V(D)J region and were long enough to cover the CDR3 and allow V and J genes to be identified. The commercial immunoSEQ service was used to sequence amplicons on an Illumina platform. Primer bias and sequencing errors were corrected using previously described methods, and TCRAD and TCRB definitions followed the IMGT database. The repertoires were analysed using immunoSEQ Analyzer 3.0 and VDJTools for basic statistics, V/J segment usage, diversity estimates, rarefaction and pairwise overlap. To estimate diversity, the Chao1, ChaoE, Efron-Thisted, Shannon and inverse Simpson indices were applied, and diversity was also estimated on datasets down-sampled to the smallest sample. Repertoire overlap was assessed by strict matching of CDR3 nucleotide sequence, V gene and J gene, and clustering was done by Jaccard-based multidimensional scaling. Thymus samples yielded on average around 850,000 unique TCRB clonotypes, compared with roughly 92,000 from blood samples.

The chain is encoded by TRBV9 joined to TRBJ1-6, and TRBD1 matches 7 of the central bases. Material: thymocytes. The TCR comes from a girl in the first two years of life with a congenital heart defect. Donor details come from another sample of the same person, matched by shared clones. The nucleotide sequence reads as follows: TGTGCCAGCAGCGCATCAGGGGGAAGTTCACCCCTCCACTTT. Its protein reads: CASSASGGSSPLHF.